Reported below is one T cell receptor (beta chain). What it binds is not known. Sequencing was performed with immunoSEQ multiplex PCR; in TCRdb, only in-frame clones are kept and a portion is missing. Among roughly 150,000 clones listed, 87% were seen once. This specimen belongs to a study of radiation and T cells in renal cell carcinoma. As to time point: blood 2 weeks post-SBRT. Sample treatment: 15 Gy SBRT to primary tumor, nephrectomy 4 weeks later. Radiation-treated patients gave blood at baseline, week 2 and week 4. The tumor was a clear cell renal cell carcinoma. Study results and caveats: No pretreatment tumor biopsies were available for baseline clonotypes.

This sample comprised blood, obtained from a patient whose treatment included radiotherapy and nephrectomy. The sequence derives from a woman in her forties or fifties with renal cell carcinoma.

This chain's CDR3 is CASSLGVTPETQYF. The CDR3 DNA reads as TGCGCCAGCAGCTTGGGTGTGACTCCGGAGACCCAGTACTTC. This chain joins TRBV5-1 and TRBJ2-5; unclear D gene. This CDR3 has 14 residues. The germline V gene encodes CDR1 SGHRS and CDR2 YFSETQ. V was clipped by 0 bases and J by 5 bases, with 11 bases between them.